This T cell receptor beta chain was captured in a study of T cell responses to AZD1222 COVID-19 vaccine. Generated by immunoSEQ multiplex PCR, the TCRdb table keeps only in-frame clones and is missing some. The sample lists approximately 100,000 clones, 85% to 90% occurring once. Deletions cut 5 bases from V and 8 bases from J, with 6 bases between. The CDR3 runs 11 residues. CDR1 and CDR2 (germline): SGHNT, YENEEA. This sequence originates from an adult in good health. The chain uses TRBV11-3 and TRBJ2-2; perhaps TRBD2 as D (6 bases). Source: peripheral blood, taken on day 0 of AZD1222 vaccination. Here the CDR3 reads CASSGTGELFF. CDR3 DNA sequence: TGTGCCAGCAGCGGGACTGGGGAGCTGTTTTTT.